The T cell receptor beta chain under discussion was sequenced for a study of cytotoxic CD8 clonotypes in ibrutinib-treated CLL. This table comes from immunoSEQ multiplex PCR, and its TCRdb copy is limited to in-frame clones, with some not included. The sample lists 35,000 or so clones; 71% were seen once. Unmatched junction bases numbered 3, after V lost 4 bases and J lost 4 bases. This CDR3 comprises 13 residues. Germline V CDR1 and CDR2: SQVTM, ANQGSEA. In the case of this clone: The antigen is unknown.

General study findings and limits: Sustained-remission and progressing patients had unequal sampling times. Baseline values of clonality outstripped age-matched healthy donors and followed circulating CD8+ T-cell counts.

Sequencing was performed on PBMCs, taken at disease progression, from a patient treated with ibrutinib. The clonotype comes from a human donor with chronic lymphocytic leukemia. The chain couples TRBV29-1 to TRBJ2-7, with 11 bases identical to TRBD2. The CDR3 coding sequence is TGCAGCGTTGCCCGACTAGCGGGGTACGAGCAGTACTTC. It encodes CSVARLAGYEQYF.